This TCR beta chain comes out of a study of blood T cell repertoires in COVID-19. Study-level background: Collection of acute and convalescent COVID-19 samples took place in the United States, Italy and Spain.

The table lists this clone with a few counts. V was clipped by 2 bases and J by 2 bases, with 9 bases between them. Germline CDR1 is SGHTA and CDR2 is FQGNSA. This CDR3 contains 14 residues. The method was immunoSEQ multiplex PCR; TCRdb's version includes in-frame clones alone and lacks a portion of them. Of a few hundred thousand clones listed, almost 85% are singletons. Sample: peripheral blood. J is TRBJ2-5 and V is TRBV7-2; maybe TRBD2 (5 bases). The TCR sequence derives from a human donor in a cohort sampled during active COVID-19. The CDR3 region is CASSLLPGQETQYF. The DNA for the CDR3 is TGTGCCAGCAGCTTACTTCCGGGGCAAGAGACCCAGTACTTC. The full variable domain, rest sourced from reference TRBV7-2 and TRBJ2-5, is GAGVSQSPSNKVTEKGKDVELRCDPISGHTALYWYRQSLGQGLEFLIYFQGNSAPDKSGLPSDRFSAERTGGSVSTLTIQRTQQEDSAVYLCASSLLPGQETQYFGPGTRLLVL.